The T cell receptor (beta chain) under discussion was sequenced for a study of preoperative IRX-2 immunotherapy in early breast cancer. Treatment reported: preoperative locoregional IRX-2 cytokine immunotherapy. Patients received preoperative, locoregional IRX-2 cytokine immunotherapy in a phase Ib study. TCRdb keeps only in-frame clones here, not all; method: immunoSEQ multiplex PCR. The sample shows roughly 24,000 clones, around 74% of them seen only once. Germline V gene sequence: CDR1 WNHNN, CDR2 SYGVQD (reference sequence). The length of the CDR3 is 16 residues. Trimming removed 8 bases from V and 1 base from J, with 20 bases in between.

This rearrangement joins TRBV10-1 to TRBJ1-2; maybe TRBD1 (5 bases). This receptor was identified in a human donor with breast cancer. Sequencing was performed on lymph node tissue, taken after IRX-2 immunotherapy. The CDR3 DNA sequence: TGCGCCAGCGGGGGTGAAGGGAGTATTTTTAACTATGGCTACACCTTC. This sequence encodes CASGGEGSIFNYGYTF.